A single sample is the source of the 18 T cell receptor beta chains below, sequenced in a study of T-cell reconstitution after alpha-beta-depleted transplantation in children. As it was prepared, the TCRbeta library received unique molecular identifiers. TCRdb itself ran the PCR reads through MiXCR, one entry per CDR3 protein. The table records 200,000 or so distinct CDR3 sequences, 8.4% of them present only once. The sample here was PBMCs, mostly from graft donor cells, taken 360 days after TCRalphabeta/CD19-depleted stem cell transplant. These receptors all stem from a male patient between 2 and 15 years old who had a stem cell transplant for acute myeloid leukemia, so the T cells may come from the graft donor.

This clonotype was seen more than once but under ten times. This chain uses TRBV6-5 with TRBJ2-5; D may correspond to TRBD1 or TRBD2 (5 bases each). The CDR3 sequence is 15 residues long. Germline V lookup: CDR1 MNHEY, CDR2 SVGAGI. Trimming removed 2 bases at V and 5 bases at J, with 15 bases between. CDR3 nucleotides: TGTGCCAGCAGTTACGCGAAGAGGGACCCTGAGACCCAGTACTTC. Translation gives CASSYAKRDPETQYF.

The J gene is TRBJ2-2, the V gene TRBV7-9, with D possibly being TRBD1 or TRBD2 (5 bases each). Germline values: CDR1 SEHNR, CDR2 FQNEAQ (reference sequence). This CDR3 contains 15 residues. V was pared by 7 bases and J by 4 bases, with 16 bases between. The CDR3 DNA reads TGTGCCAGCAACCTCGTGGGGCGGGCCACCGGGGAGCTGTTTTTT. Translated, it gives CASNLVGRATGELFF.

There are many counts of this clonotype. The chain is built from TRBV6-5 and TRBJ2-7; TRBD1 might be the D (7 bases). The V gene's germline CDR1 is MNHEY and CDR2 SVGAGI. The CDR3 is 13 amino acids. Trimming took off 6 bases at V and 3 bases at J, with 12 bases between the two ends. DNA of the CDR3: TGTGCCAGCAGCTCAGGGGGGTACTACGAGCAGTACTTC. Translated, it gives CASSSGGYYEQYF.

There are a few counts of this clonotype. The chain links TRBV5-1 to TRBJ2-1; no definite D call. V dropped 0 bases and J dropped 0 bases, with 10 bases sitting between them. Germline V gives CDR1 SGHRS, CDR2 YFSETQ. This CDR3 has 16 amino acids. The CDR3 sequence is CASSLAAALSYNEQFF. The DNA for the CDR3 is TGCGCCAGCAGCTTGGCGGCGGCCCTCTCCTACAATGAGCAGTTCTTC.

A few counts support this clonotype. The chain recombines TRBV6-2 or TRBV6-3 with TRBJ2-1; TRBD2 aligns across 9 bases. The CDR3 contains 13 residues. V trimming: 6 bases; J trimming: 10 bases; junction bases outside the gene matches: 7. The germline V gene has CDR1 MNHEY and CDR2 SVGEGT. CDR3 sequence reads: CASRGTSKQEQFF. DNA for the CDR3: TGTGCCAGCAGGGGGACTAGCAAACAGGAGCAGTTCTTC.

V is TRBV12-3 or TRBV12-4 and J is TRBJ2-1; 11 bases map to TRBD2. The trim removed 8 bases at V and 5 bases at J, leaving 5 bases unmatched. The CDR3 is made up of 14 amino acids. The CDR3 coding sequence is TGTGCCAGCCGCTGGGGACTAGCGGACAATGAGCAGTTCTTC. Residues: CASRWGLADNEQFF.

The chain uses TRBV12-3 or TRBV12-4 and TRBJ2-2; no reliable D call. The germline V and J ends were trimmed by 1 base and 9 bases, with 9 bases remaining between them. CDR3 size: 13 residues. The CDR3 protein is CASSLGEERELFF. CDR3 nucleotides: TGTGCCAGCAGTTTAGGGGAAGAAAGGGAGCTGTTTTTT.

In this sample, this clonotype turned up many times. As DNA, the CDR3 is TGTGCCAGCAGCTTACGGGAGGGATATGGAAAACTGTTTTTT. This encodes CASSLREGYGKLFF. The chain is built from TRBV7-8 and TRBJ1-4; D is unclear. Between the trimmed V and J ends, which lost 2 bases and 10 bases, there was a span of 14 bases. CDR1 is SGHVS, CDR2 FQNEAQ, per germline. The CDR3 length is 14 residues.

This clonotype was found a few times. The chain links TRBV20-1 to TRBJ2-5, with a tentative D call TRBD2 (6 bases). Trimming took 6 bases from V and 1 from J, leaving 15 bases between them. CDR1 DFQATT and CDR2 SNEGSKA come from the germline V gene (reference sequence). The CDR3 is 14 amino acids. CDR3 residues: CSAPRRETQETQYF. The CDR3 nucleotides read TGCAGTGCCCCACGACGGGAGACCCAAGAGACCCAGTACTTC.

The sample holds a few counts of this clonotype. The chain couples TRBV12-3 or TRBV12-4 to TRBJ2-1, with a tentative D call TRBD2 (5 bases). V lost 7 bases and J 0 bases, leaving 16 bases between the germline ends. The CDR3 has 16 amino acids. This chain's CDR3 is CASTFKRRVSYNEQFF. The CDR3 nucleotides read TGTGCCAGCACCTTTAAGCGGCGGGTCTCCTACAATGAGCAGTTCTTC.

This clonotype was counted only a few times. The chain carries TRBV7-6 and TRBJ2-7; maybe TRBD2 (6 bases). Germline-derived CDR1 and CDR2 are SGHVS and FNYEAQ. The germline V and J ends were trimmed by 0 bases and 0 bases, with 9 bases remaining between them. There are 15 residues in the CDR3. CDR3 in amino acids: CASSLAGTDSYEQYF. DNA of the CDR3: TGTGCCAGCAGCTTAGCGGGGACTGACTCCTACGAGCAGTACTTC.

This clonotype showed up many times. The rearrangement joins TRBV12-3 or TRBV12-4 to TRBJ2-1; maybe TRBD2 (5 bases). The CDR3 extends over 16 amino acids. V lost 2 bases and J 5 bases, leaving 16 bases between the germline ends. The CDR3 DNA follows: TGTGCCAGCAGTTTACCCGGTGGTAGCGCGAACAATGAGCAGTTCTTC. Encoded protein: CASSLPGGSANNEQFF.

This clonotype was seen ten or more times. V gene TRBV20-1 combines with J gene TRBJ2-1, with D perhaps matching TRBD1 (6 bases). The V end was cut by 5 bases, the J end by 6 bases, with 11 bases between. The germline V gene has CDR1 DFQATT and CDR2 SNEGSKA (reference sequence). The CDR3 loop spans 12 amino acids. The CDR3 spells CSAAQGSNEQFF. In DNA form, the CDR3 reads TGCAGTGCTGCACAGGGTTCCAATGAGCAGTTCTTC.

DNA of the CDR3: TGTGCCAGCACCCTAAACCGACTAGCGGGGATAGAGACCCAGTACTTC. Its translation is CASTLNRLAGIETQYF. The chain has TRBV6-1 and TRBJ2-5; TRBD2 agrees at 11 bases. The CDR3 spans 16 residues. CDR1 and CDR2 from the germline V gene are MNHNS and SASEGT. With 7 bases clipped from V and 4 bases from J, the junction kept 11 bases outside the gene matches.

The table lists this clonotype with a few counts. The V gene is TRBV7-9, the J gene TRBJ2-5; tentatively, D is TRBD1 (6 bases). This CDR3 has 14 residues. V was trimmed by 5 bases and J by 2 bases, leaving 12 bases between them. Germline lookup yields CDR1 SEHNR and CDR2 FQNEAQ (reference sequence). Here the CDR3 reads CASSRTGRQETQYF. The CDR3 region has the DNA TGTGCCAGCAGCCGAACAGGGCGGCAAGAGACCCAGTACTTC.

The chain couples TRBV5-1 to TRBJ2-1; D remains unclear. The germline V and J ends were trimmed by 0 bases and 0 bases, with 10 bases remaining between them. CDR1 and CDR2 (germline): SGHRS, YFSETQ. The CDR3 has 16 amino acids. CDR3 residues: CASSLGEFSSYNEQFF. CDR3 in DNA: TGCGCCAGCAGCTTGGGAGAATTTAGCTCCTACAATGAGCAGTTCTTC.

This clonotype was observed a handful of times. The chain carries TRBV12-3 or TRBV12-4 and TRBJ2-5, with unresolved D. Trimming left V 2 bases short and J 5 bases short, with 15 bases between. The CDR3 is 15 residues long. CDR3 loop: CASSLRLDPWETQYF. For the CDR3, the DNA is TGTGCCAGCAGTTTACGCCTGGATCCTTGGGAGACCCAGTACTTC.

The table lists this clonotype with many counts. The chain carries TRBV9 and TRBJ2-1; weak D call: TRBD2 (6 bases). Trimming stripped 4 bases from V and 0 bases from J, with 11 bases between. Germline V gives CDR1 SGDLS, CDR2 YYNGEE. This CDR3 is built from 15 residues. The DNA of the CDR3 is TGTGCCAGCAGCCGTGGGACTCCCTCCTACAATGAGCAGTTCTTC. It translates to CASSRGTPSYNEQFF.